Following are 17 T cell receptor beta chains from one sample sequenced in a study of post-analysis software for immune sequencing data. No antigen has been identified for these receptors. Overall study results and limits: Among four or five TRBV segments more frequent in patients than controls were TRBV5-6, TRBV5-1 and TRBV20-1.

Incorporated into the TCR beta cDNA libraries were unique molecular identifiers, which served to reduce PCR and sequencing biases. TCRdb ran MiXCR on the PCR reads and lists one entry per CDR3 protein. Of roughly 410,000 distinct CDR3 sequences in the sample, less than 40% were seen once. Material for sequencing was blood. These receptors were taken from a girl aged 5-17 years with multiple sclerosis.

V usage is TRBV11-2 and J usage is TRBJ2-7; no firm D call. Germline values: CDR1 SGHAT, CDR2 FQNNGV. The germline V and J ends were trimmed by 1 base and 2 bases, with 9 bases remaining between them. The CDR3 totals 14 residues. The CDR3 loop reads CASSLAGSAYEQYF. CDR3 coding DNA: TGTGCCAGCAGCTTAGCGGGCAGCGCCTACGAGCAGTACTTC.

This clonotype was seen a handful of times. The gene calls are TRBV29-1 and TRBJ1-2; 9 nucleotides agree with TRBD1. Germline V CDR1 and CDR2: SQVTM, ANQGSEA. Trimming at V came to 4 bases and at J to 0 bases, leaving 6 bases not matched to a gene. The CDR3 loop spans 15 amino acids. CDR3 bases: TGCAGCGTTGCGGACAGGGGAGGATCTAACTATGGCTACACCTTC. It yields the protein CSVADRGGSNYGYTF.

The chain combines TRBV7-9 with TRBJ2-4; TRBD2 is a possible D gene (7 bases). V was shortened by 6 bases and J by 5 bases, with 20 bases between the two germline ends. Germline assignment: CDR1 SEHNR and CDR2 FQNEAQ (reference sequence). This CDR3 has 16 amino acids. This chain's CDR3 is CASRPTHGGPQNIQYF. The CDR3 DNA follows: TGTGCCAGCAGACCAACGCACGGGGGGCCCCAAAACATTCAGTACTTC.

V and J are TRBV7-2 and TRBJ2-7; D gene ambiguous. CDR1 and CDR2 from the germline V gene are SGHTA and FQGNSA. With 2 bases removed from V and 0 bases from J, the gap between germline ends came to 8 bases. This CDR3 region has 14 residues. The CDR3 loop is CASSLNPSSYEQYF. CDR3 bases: TGTGCCAGCAGCTTAAACCCTAGCTCCTACGAGCAGTACTTC.

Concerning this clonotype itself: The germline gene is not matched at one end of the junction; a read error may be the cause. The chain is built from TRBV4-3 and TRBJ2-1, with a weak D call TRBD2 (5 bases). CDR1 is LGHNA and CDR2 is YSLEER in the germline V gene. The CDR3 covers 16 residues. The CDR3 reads CASSQDLGSWNNEQCF. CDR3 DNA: TGCGCCAGCAGCCAAGATTTGGGGAGTTGGAACAATGAGCAGTGCTTC.

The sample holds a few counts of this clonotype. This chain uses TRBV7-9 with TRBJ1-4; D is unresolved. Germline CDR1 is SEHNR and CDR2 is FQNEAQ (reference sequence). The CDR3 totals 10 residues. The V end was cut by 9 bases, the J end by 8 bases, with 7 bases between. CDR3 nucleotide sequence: TGTGCCAGTGAAGGAGAAAAACTGTTTTTT. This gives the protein CASEGEKLFF. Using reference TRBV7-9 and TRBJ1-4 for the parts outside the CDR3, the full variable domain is DTGVSQNPRHKITKRGQNVTFRCDPISEHNRLYWYRQTLGQGPEFLTYFQNEAQLEKSRLLSDRFSAERPKGSFSTLEIQRTEQGDSAMYLCASEGEKLFFGSGTQLSVL.

As DNA, the CDR3 is TGTGCCAGCAGTGAAATACTAGCGGCCCAGTACTTC. It specifies CASSEILAAQYF. J is TRBJ2-7 and V is TRBV6-1; TRBD2 aligns across 8 bases. The J segment lost 10 bases and the V segment lost 2 bases, leaving 4 bases of the junction unmatched. Germline CDR1 reads MNHNS; CDR2 reads SASEGT. The CDR3 runs 12 residues.

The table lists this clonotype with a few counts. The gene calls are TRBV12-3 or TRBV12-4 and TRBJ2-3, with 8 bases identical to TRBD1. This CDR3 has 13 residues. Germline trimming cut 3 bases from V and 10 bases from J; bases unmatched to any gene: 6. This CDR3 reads CASSLDRAEAQYF. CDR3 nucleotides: TGTGCCAGCAGTTTGGACAGGGCTGAGGCGCAGTATTTT.

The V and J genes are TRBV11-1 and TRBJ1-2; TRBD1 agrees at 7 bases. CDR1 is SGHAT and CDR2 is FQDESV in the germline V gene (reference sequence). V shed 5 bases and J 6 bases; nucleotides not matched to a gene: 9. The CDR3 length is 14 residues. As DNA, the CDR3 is TGTGCCAGCAGCCGAACTATCACAGGGGATGGCTACACCTTC. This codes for CASSRTITGDGYTF.

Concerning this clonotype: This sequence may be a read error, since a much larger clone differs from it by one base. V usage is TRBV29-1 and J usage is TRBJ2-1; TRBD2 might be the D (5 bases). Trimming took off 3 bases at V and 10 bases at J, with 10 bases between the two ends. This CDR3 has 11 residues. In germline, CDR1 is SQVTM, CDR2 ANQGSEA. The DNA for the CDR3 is TGCAGCGTTGAGGAGGCCGGCGAGCAGTTCTTC. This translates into CSVEEAGEQFF.

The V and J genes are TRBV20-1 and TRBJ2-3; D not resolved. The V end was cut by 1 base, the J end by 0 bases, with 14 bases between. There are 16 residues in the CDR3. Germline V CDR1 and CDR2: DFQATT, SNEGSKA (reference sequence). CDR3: CSARGSVRPSTDTQYF. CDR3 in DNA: TGCAGTGCTAGAGGCTCAGTTAGACCTAGCACAGATACGCAGTATTTT.

CDR3 DNA sequence: TGCAGCGCCGGACTAGCGGGGGGCCGGGAGACCCAGTACTTC. Translated: CSAGLAGGRETQYF. The rearrangement links TRBV29-1 to TRBJ2-5; 14 nucleotides match TRBD2. The V segment lost 7 bases and the J segment 5 bases; nucleotides outside the gene matches: 6. The CDR3 spans 14 residues. The germline V gene has CDR1 SQVTM and CDR2 ANQGSEA.

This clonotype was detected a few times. The CDR3: CASSSDMNTEAFF. Here the CDR3 DNA reads TGTGCCAGCAGCAGCGACATGAACACTGAAGCTTTCTTT. The chain combines TRBV7-3 with TRBJ1-1, with unresolved D. Germline V gives CDR1 SGHTA, CDR2 FQGTGA. Between the trimmed V and J ends, which lost 5 bases and 0 bases, there was a span of 7 bases. This CDR3 is 13 amino acids long.

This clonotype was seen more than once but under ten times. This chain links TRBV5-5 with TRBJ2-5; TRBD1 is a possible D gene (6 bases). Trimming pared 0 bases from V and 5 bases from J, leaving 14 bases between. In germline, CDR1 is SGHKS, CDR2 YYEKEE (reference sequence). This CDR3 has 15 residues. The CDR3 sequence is CASSLGTGSGETQYF. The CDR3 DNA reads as TGTGCCAGCAGCTTGGGTACAGGGTCCGGTGAGACCCAGTACTTC.

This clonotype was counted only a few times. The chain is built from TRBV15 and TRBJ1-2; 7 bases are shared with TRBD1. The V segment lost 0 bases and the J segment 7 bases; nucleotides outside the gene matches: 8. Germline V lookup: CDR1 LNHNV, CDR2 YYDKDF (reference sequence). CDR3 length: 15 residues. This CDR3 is CATSRDQAGGSGYTF. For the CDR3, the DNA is TGTGCCACCAGCAGAGATCAGGCAGGGGGTAGTGGCTACACCTTC.

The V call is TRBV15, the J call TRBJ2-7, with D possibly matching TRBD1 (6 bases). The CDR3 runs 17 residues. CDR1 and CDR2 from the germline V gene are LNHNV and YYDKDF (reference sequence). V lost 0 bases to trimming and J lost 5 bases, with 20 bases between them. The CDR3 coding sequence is TGTGCCACCAGCAGAGATTACCGGGACACACAACGCCACGAGCAGTACTTC. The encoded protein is CATSRDYRDTQRHEQYF.

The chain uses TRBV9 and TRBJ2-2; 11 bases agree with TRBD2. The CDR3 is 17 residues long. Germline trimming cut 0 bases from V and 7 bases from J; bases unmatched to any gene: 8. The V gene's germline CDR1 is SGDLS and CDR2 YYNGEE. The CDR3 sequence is CASSVGGSGGAGGELFF. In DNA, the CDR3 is TGTGCCAGCAGCGTAGGAGGTAGCGGGGGGGCCGGCGGGGAGCTGTTTTTT.